A selection of T cell receptor beta chains follows, all from one sample in a study of cytomegalovirus exposure and HLA in healthy donors. Sequencing used immunoSEQ multiplex PCR; TCRdb keeps in-frame clones, though not all of them. The sample's table shows roughly 34,000 clones. What was sequenced was PBMCs. Source of these receptors: a woman between 40 and 50 years old in good health and CMV-seropositive. Both conserved end residues are trimmed from each CDR3.

TRBV30 AWSDGLAAQHQH
TRBV20-1 SARGEPEAF
TRBV9 ASSSRGGVNEKLF
TRBV27 ASSYGGHNGYT
TRBV6-5 ASSYRTSGAGEQY
TRBV6-5 ASSRTGSAYEQY
TRBV29-1 SVQGAGDTEAF
TRBV4-1 ASSLTTAPPQGGQF
TRBV4-1 ASSQDRESGELF
TRBV4-1 ASSQDAGQTFSPLH
TRBV28 ASSWTDTEAF
TRBV6-5 ASRAGLAGEDEQY
TRBV11-2 ATSTSGRNEQF
TRBV20-1 SASSLYGYT
TRBV6-1 ASRSTGVSYEQY
TRBV4-1 ASSQSGTKNIQY
TRBV18 ASSPTRGPPHEQF
TRBV7-8 ASSKQGLNTGELF
TRBV11-2 ASTLQGTAYEQY
TRBV30 AWSLTDRAEDF
TRBV18 ASSPPGVGTGELF
TRBV30 AWSVLGLAGAMQY
TRBV10-1 ASRSLAGGVRYADTQY
TRBV30 AWSVRLAGDEQF
TRBV30 AWSLGSHQPQH
TRBV19 ASRGQGVGEPQH
TRBV20-1 SARTSYEQF
TRBV19 ASSPEPAGVHEQF
TRBV6-6 ASTSQGARGYT
TRBV6-1 ASSESVDIRNTIY
TRBV2 ASRTGTPSSYEQY